Below are 17 T cell receptor beta chains sequenced from a single sample in a study of blood T cell repertoires in COVID-19. Generated by immunoSEQ multiplex PCR, the TCRdb table keeps only in-frame clones and is missing some. The table includes around 9,800 clones, about 90% detected once. Material: peripheral blood. The origin of the receptors is a man under 40 with active or convalescent COVID-19.

V is TRBV6-5 and J is TRBJ1-2, with TRBD1 matching over 9 bases. The germline V gene has CDR1 MNHEY and CDR2 SVGAGI. The V gene end was trimmed by 8 bases and the J gene end by 8 bases; junction bases not matched to a gene: 15. The CDR3 has 15 amino acids. DNA of the CDR3: TGTGCCAGCTTAGAGACCGGGACAGGGTTTGGGGGCTACACCTTC. Its translation: CASLETGTGFGGYTF.

The chain combines TRBV10-1 with TRBJ2-3; D is unresolved. Germline V gives CDR1 WNHNN, CDR2 SYGVQD (reference sequence). The CDR3 contains 14 residues. The V end was cut by 4 bases, the J end by 3 bases, with 11 bases between. CDR3 DNA sequence: TGCGCCAGCAGTGGCCGAGTTGCGACAGATACGCAGTATTTT. It specifies CASSGRVATDTQYF.

J is TRBJ1-2 and V is TRBV5-1; the D gene is possibly TRBD1 (6 bases). This CDR3 is 14 amino acids long. Per germline, CDR1 SGHRS and CDR2 YFSETQ. Trimming left V 0 bases short and J 5 bases short, with 11 bases between. CDR3 loop: CASSLEDRIYGYTF. The DNA of the CDR3 is TGCGCCAGCAGCTTGGAGGACAGAATATATGGCTACACCTTC.

The V call is TRBV10-2, the J call TRBJ2-7, with a weak D call TRBD2 (6 bases). This CDR3 spans 12 amino acids. V was clipped by 10 bases and J by 6 bases, with 16 bases between them. CDR1 and CDR2 (germline): WSHSY, SAAADI. The CDR3 loop reads CATTPQGGEQYV. CDR3 coding DNA: TGCGCCACCACCCCCCAGGGAGGCGAGCAGTACGTC.

The gene calls are TRBV11-2 and TRBJ2-1, with a weak D call TRBD1 (6 bases). V was pared by 3 bases and J by 15 bases, with 18 bases between. From germline, CDR1 is SGHAT and CDR2 FQNNGV. The CDR3 is made up of 13 amino acids. In nucleotides, the CDR3 is TGTGCCAGCAGCTTGGAAACCGGGACAACGACGTTCTTC. This codes for CASSLETGTTTFF.

The chain joins TRBV10-1 to TRBJ2-1; 7 positions agree with TRBD2. CDR1 and CDR2 from the germline V gene are WNHNN and SYGVQD (reference sequence). The CDR3 sequence is 14 residues long. Trimming took 2 bases from V and 4 from J; bases not matched to a gene: 2. CDR3 sequence (DNA): TGCGCCAGCAGTGAGGGGACTACGTACAATGAGCAGTTCTTC. Its translation: CASSEGTTYNEQFF.

This rearrangement joins TRBV4-1 to TRBJ2-1; 13 bases align to TRBD2. There are 19 residues in the CDR3. The ends lost 4 bases at V and 7 bases at J; junction bases unmatched: 16. Germline V gene data show CDR1 as MGHRA and CDR2 as YSYEKL. The CDR3 reads CASSPHRGTSGDYRNEQFF. Here the CDR3 DNA reads TGCGCCAGCAGCCCACACCGAGGGACTAGCGGGGACTACCGTAATGAGCAGTTCTTC.

The chain recombines TRBV4-1 with TRBJ1-1, with D possibly matching TRBD1 (5 bases). The CDR3 covers 14 residues. Germline V lookup: CDR1 MGHRA, CDR2 YSYEKL. V lost 3 bases and J lost 2, with 10 bases in between. CDR3 loop: CASSQRQFNTEAFF. The CDR3 nucleotides are TGCGCCAGCAGCCAGAGACAGTTTAACACTGAAGCTTTCTTT.

The V call is TRBV5-1, the J call TRBJ1-1; no definite D call. The V end was cut by 3 bases, the J end by 0 bases, with 12 bases between. The CDR3 runs 15 residues. In germline, CDR1 is SGHRS, CDR2 YFSETQ. The CDR3 spells CASSSGSGMNTEAFF. As DNA, the CDR3 is TGCGCCAGCAGCTCGGGGTCGGGTATGAACACTGAAGCTTTCTTT.

The chain is built from TRBV6-4 and TRBJ2-1; 9 bases align to TRBD2. Germline V gene data show CDR1 as MRHNA and CDR2 as SNTAGT. The CDR3 sequence is 16 residues long. J lost 7 bases, V lost 0 bases, and 7 bases had no gene match. CDR3 DNA: TGTGCCAGCAGTGACTCAGGCGGGGGGGATGTGAATGAGCAGTTCTTC. It translates to CASSDSGGGDVNEQFF.

The V gene is TRBV2, the J gene TRBJ2-1, with 10 nucleotides matching TRBD1. CDR3 length equals 16 residues. V was clipped by 6 bases and J by 7 bases; unmatched bases: 12. The V gene's germline CDR1 is SNHLY and CDR2 FYNNEI. The CDR3 DNA reads TGTGCCAGCAGGGCCCTAAGGACAGGGGGTCTTAATGAGCAGTTCTTC. Protein: CASRALRTGGLNEQFF.

J is TRBJ1-4 and V is TRBV5-4; tentative D call: TRBD1 (6 bases). The V end lost 2 bases, the J end lost 5 bases, and 13 bases lay between the germline ends. From germline, CDR1 is SGHNT and CDR2 YYREEE (reference sequence). CDR3 length: 15 amino acids. CDR3 coding DNA: TGTGCCAGCAGCTTCGGTCCAGGGGAAAATGAAAAACTGTTTTTT. Protein product: CASSFGPGENEKLFF.

The rearrangement joins TRBV15 to TRBJ2-2; 9 nucleotides line up with TRBD1. In germline, CDR1 is LNHNV, CDR2 YYDKDF (reference sequence). Unmatched junction bases numbered 8, after V lost 7 bases and J lost 5 bases. The CDR3 has 15 residues. The CDR3 bases are TGTGCCACCAAGGGCGGGGACAGGGAGACCGGGGAGCTGTTTTTT. It yields the protein CATKGGDRETGELFF. The full variable domain, in which reference TRBV15 and TRBJ2-2 provide the parts outside the CDR3, is DAMVIQNPRYQVTQFGKPVTLSCSQTLNHNVMYWYQQKSSQAPKLLFHYYDKDFNNEADTPDNFQSRRPNTSFCFLDIRSPGLGDTAMYLCATKGGDRETGELFFGEGSRLTVL.

This chain links TRBV27 with TRBJ1-4, with 8 bases lining up with TRBD1. V was clipped by 7 bases and J by 7 bases; unmatched bases: 8. The length of the CDR3 is 14 residues. Germline lookup yields CDR1 MNHEY and CDR2 SMNVEV (reference sequence). As DNA, the CDR3 is TGTGCCAGCAAACCGGGACAGGAAACTGAAAAACTGTTTTTT. It is translated as CASKPGQETEKLFF.

The chain has TRBV5-4 and TRBJ2-5; the match to TRBD2 covers 12 bases. Germline V CDR1 and CDR2: SGHNT, YYREEE (reference sequence). This CDR3 has 18 amino acids. V lost 4 bases to trimming and J lost 5 bases; unmatched junction nucleotides: 15. The CDR3 here is CASSGPTSGGTKWETQYF. The CDR3 DNA reads as TGTGCCAGCAGCGGTCCGACTAGCGGGGGCACCAAGTGGGAGACCCAGTACTTC.

A single count supports this clone. This chain uses TRBV21-1 with TRBJ1-5; TRBD1, the table's D call, was not compared with the DNA. TRBV21-1 is given as a pseudogene. The CDR3 has 17 residues. DNA for the CDR3: TGTGCCAGCAGCAAAGAGGAACGGTGGGGGCCTTCGGAGCCCCAGCATTTT. Residues: CASSKEERWGPSEPQHF.

In this sample, this clone turned up once. The rearrangement joins TRBV2 to TRBJ1-1; D unresolved. Germline CDR1 and CDR2: SNHLY and FYNNEI. The CDR3 contains 14 residues. The V and J ends lost 4 bases and 0 bases respectively, with 9 bases between them. In nucleotides, the CDR3 is TGTGCCAGCAGTGTAAGGCAGGTGAACACTGAAGCTTTCTTT. Residues: CASSVRQVNTEAFF. The variable domain in full, completed from reference TRBV2 and TRBJ1-1, reads EPEVTQTPSHQVTQMGQEVILRCVPISNHLYFYWYRQILGQKVEFLVSFYNNEISEKSEIFDDQFSVERPDGSNFTLKIRSTKLEDSAMYFCASSVRQVNTEAFFGQGTRLTVV.